This TCR beta chain derives from a study of blood T cell repertoires in COVID-19. Turning to the study itself: Sources were T cells, B-cell-depleted T cells, or PBMCs; the material itself was cDNA or gDNA.

Produced via immunoSEQ multiplex PCR; TCRdb's table is partial and in-frame only. The data hold 200,000 to 250,000 clones, with around 80% observed a single time. Germline V gives CDR1 LGHNA, CDR2 YNFKEQ. This CDR3 is 14 amino acids long. V lost 4 bases, J lost 1 base, and 1 base stayed unmatched. Adults between roughly 18 and 89 years of age took part from fewer than 30 US areas. Categorization into cohorts depended on clinical history that participants reported. Either two negative PCRs, clearance, or symptom resolution qualified Cohort 3 donors as recovered. The sequence derives from a man in his 60s who had recovered from COVID-19. The rearrangement uses TRBV4-2 and TRBJ1-5; 7 bases agree with TRBD1. The sequenced sample consisted of PBMCs or T cells enriched from blood (not recorded which). The chain's CDR3 is CASSPGQSNQPQHF. The CDR3 DNA follows: TGTGCCAGCAGCCCGGGACAGAGCAATCAGCCCCAGCATTTT.